This T cell receptor beta chain was identified in a study of shared clonotypes between healthy human individuals. Generated by immunoSEQ multiplex PCR, the TCRdb table keeps only in-frame clones and is missing some. This sample has some 2,100,000 clones; roughly 91% occur once, and the top ten carry more than 1.5%. Terminally differentiated effector memory CD45RA+ cells were excluded from the naive CD8 cells, which were CD45RO-negative and positively selected for CCR7. CDR1 is MNHEY, CDR2 SMNVEV, per germline (reference sequence). Trimming pared 3 bases from V and 1 base from J, leaving 6 bases between. The CDR3 is 14 residues long.

Source material: naive CD8+ T cells from PBMCs. This sequence originates from a man between 18 and 29 years old in good health. Some clones in this sample may be carry-over from other donors' samples. The rearrangement links TRBV27 to TRBJ2-2; the D gene is possibly TRBD2 (6 bases). The CDR3 sequence is CASSLRENTGELFF. The CDR3 region has the DNA TGTGCCAGCAGTTTGCGGGAGAACACCGGGGAGCTGTTTTTT.